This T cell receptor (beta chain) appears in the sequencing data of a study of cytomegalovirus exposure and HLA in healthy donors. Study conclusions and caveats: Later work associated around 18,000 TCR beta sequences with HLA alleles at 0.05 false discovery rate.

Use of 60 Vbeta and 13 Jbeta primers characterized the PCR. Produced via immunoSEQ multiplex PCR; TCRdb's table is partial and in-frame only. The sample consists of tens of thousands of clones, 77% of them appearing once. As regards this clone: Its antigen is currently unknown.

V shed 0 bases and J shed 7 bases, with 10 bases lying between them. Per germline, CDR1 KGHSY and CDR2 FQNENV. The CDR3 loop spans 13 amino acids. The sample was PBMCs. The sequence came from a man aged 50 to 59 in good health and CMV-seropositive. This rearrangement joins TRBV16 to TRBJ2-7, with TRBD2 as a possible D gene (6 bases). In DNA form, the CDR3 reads TGTGCCAGCAGCCAATCGGCGGCGGGGGAGCAGTACTTC. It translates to CASSQSAAGEQYF.